The clone carrying this TCR beta chain was observed a single time. Its antigen remains unidentified. In germline, CDR1 is LGHNA, CDR2 YNFKEQ. The ends lost 0 bases at V and 6 bases at J; junction bases unmatched: 20. The CDR3 loop spans 21 amino acids. Time point here: week 23, last vaccination. The investigators gave 300 ug of mutant IDH1 20-mer peptide in each vaccine dose, together with topical imiquimod. Every donor had a new WHO grade 3 or 4 astrocytoma that was IDH1-mutant, with loss of nuclear ATRX. This record comes from a study of a mutant IDH1 vaccine in newly diagnosed glioma. Study overall: Vaccination was launched 4-6 weeks after radiotherapy alone, or with temozolomide cycles. Of treated patients, approximately 62% were men and about 38% women, averaging about 37 years. Before enrollment, the patients had been treated with radiotherapy alone, temozolomide alone, or both together. Most of them had received both.

TCRdb's copy holds only in-frame clones and misses some; the assay was immunoSEQ multiplex PCR. The sample lists approximately 28,000 clones; 80% were seen once. This material consisted of PBMCs, taken from a glioma patient whose treatment included an IDH1 peptide vaccine. This receptor was identified in a woman in her late teens or twenties with glioma. The V and J genes are TRBV4-2 and TRBJ2-7; 13 nucleotides align to TRBD2. The CDR3 coding sequence is TGTGCCAGCAGCCAAGAATATCGCAGCGATTCACTAGCGGGGGGGCCTTTCGAGCAGTACTTC. Translating it yields CASSQEYRSDSLAGGPFEQYF.